These T cell receptor beta chains were read from a single sample in a study of CDR3 diversity in severe acne. Each CDR3 protein is one row after TCRdb ran MiXCR on the PCR reads. The table includes about 90,000 distinct CDR3 sequences, around 54% detected once. Sequenced sample: blood. All receptors derive from a male donor with severe acne vulgaris. Both conserved end residues are part of each CDR3. A D gene is named only where the DNA matches it firmly. Some rows have no size entry. The others give once, few or many, or a class for an expanded clone.

TRBV10-2	TRBJ1-2	many	-	CASSESVQRNF	TGCGCCAGCAGTGAGTCGGTGCAGAGAAACTTC
TRBV11-2	TRBJ2-1	few	TRBD2	CASSLGTVTSGDYNEQFF	TGTGCCAGCAGCTTAGGAACAGTGACTAGCGGGGACTACAATGAGCAGTTCTTC
TRBV24-1	TRBJ1-2	-	TRBD1	CATRPTGENTGEDRANYGYTF	TGTGCCACCAGACCGACAGGTGAGAACACCGGGGAGGACAGGGCCAACTATGGCTACACCTTC
TRBV5-6	TRBJ1-6	many	-	CASSLVGSPLHF	TGTGCCAGCAGCTTGGTTGGATCACCCCTCCACTTT
TRBV12-5	TRBJ2-7	-	-	CASSPGHSYEQYF	TGTGCCAGCAGCCCGGGACACTCCTACGAGCAGTACTTC
TRBV6-5	TRBJ2-6	-	TRBD1	CAISGGTGYGGANVLTF	TGTGCCATCAGTGGGGGGACAGGGTATGGAGGGGCCAACGTCCTGACTTTC
TRBV19	TRBJ2-5	many	TRBD2	CASKDVEGGHGETQYF	TGTGCCAGTAAGGATGTAGAGGGAGGGCATGGAGAGACCCAGTACTTC
TRBV29-1	TRBJ1-1	few	-	CSVDRGGPEAFF	TGCAGCGTTGATCGGGGGGGCCCTGAAGCTTTCTTT
TRBV3-1	TRBJ1-6	few	-	CAARAGSSYNSPLHF	TGTGCCGCCCGAGCAGGGAGCTCCTATAATTCACCCCTCCACTTT
TRBV29-1	TRBJ1-5	-	TRBD1	CSDTTGGGTDDSNQPQHF	TGCAGTGATACCACAGGGGGTGGGACAGATGATAGCAATCAGCCCCAGCATTTT
TRBV20-1	TRBJ2-1	-	-	CSARPPSTDTQFF	TGCAGTGCTAGACCCCCTAGCACAGATACGCAGTTCTTC
TRBV5-6	TRBJ2-5	once	TRBD1	CASSLLEQGETQYF	TGCGCCAGCAGCCTCCTTGAACAGGGGGAGACCCAGTACTTC
TRBV3-1	TRBJ1-6	-	-	CASSQTKGVPLHF	TGTGCCAGCAGCCAGACTAAGGGGGTACCCCTCCACTTT
TRBV6-5	TRBJ1-1	few	TRBD1	CASADRPTTEAFF	TGTGCCAGCGCGGACAGGCCGACCACTGAAGCTTTCTTT
TRBV6-6	TRBJ2-5	-	TRBD2	CATNDRTSAFQGTQYF	TGTGCCACCAACGACCGGACTAGCGCCTTCCAAGGGACCCAGTACTTC
TRBV25-1	TRBJ1-2	once	-	CASSGDSSLDYGYTF	TGTGCCAGCAGTGGCGACAGTTCCCTAGACTATGGCTACACCTTC
TRBV6-5	TRBJ2-7	-	TRBD2	CASRALAGDDEQYF	TGTGCCAGCAGAGCTCTAGCGGGAGACGACGAGCAGTACTTC
TRBV24-1	TRBJ2-2	-	TRBD2	CATSDSSGSTGELFF	TGTGCCACCAGTGATTCTAGCGGATCAACCGGGGAGCTGTTTTTT
TRBV10-3	TRBJ1-1	medium-sized	-	CAISGGEKETEAFF	TGTGCCATCAGTGGGGGGGAGAAGGAAACTGAAGCTTTCTTT
TRBV27	TRBJ2-1	-	TRBD2	CASKLAGDNEQFF	TGTGCCAGCAAACTAGCGGGAGACAATGAGCAGTTCTTC
TRBV7-2	TRBJ1-5	-	-	CASSFQGNQPQHF	TGTGCCAGCAGCTTTCAGGGAAATCAGCCCCAGCATTTT
TRBV24-1	TRBJ1-5	-	-	CATSESGASQPQHF	TGTGCCACCAGTGAGTCTGGGGCAAGCCAGCCCCAGCATTTT
TRBV6-5	TRBJ1-3	-	-	CASSYSRLGWQNTIYF	TGTGCCAGCAGTTACTCGAGATTGGGGTGGCAAAACACCATATATTTT
TRBV12-3/TRBV12-4	TRBJ2-5	-	-	CASSLAQETQYF	TGTGCCAGCAGTTTGGCGCAAGAGACCCAGTACTTC
TRBV10-3	TRBJ1-1	many	-	CAISASSLMNTEAFF	TGTGCCATCAGTGCAAGCAGCCTCATGAACACTGAAGCTTTCTTT
TRBV7-8	TRBJ2-5	-	-	CASSPERSGRETQYF	TGTGCCAGCAGCCCGGAACGGTCGGGGCGAGAGACCCAGTACTTC
TRBV19	TRBJ2-2	few	-	CASTLLGAAGELFF	TGTGCCAGTACCCTATTAGGGGCAGCCGGGGAGCTGTTTTTT
TRBV7-3	TRBJ2-2	many	TRBD2	CASSTFSGRAAGELFF	TGTGCCAGCAGCACTTTTAGCGGGAGGGCGGCCGGGGAGCTGTTTTTT
TRBV5-6	TRBJ1-5	-	-	CASSSAGSQPQHF	TGTGCCAGCAGCTCGGCGGGGAGTCAGCCCCAGCATTTT
TRBV20-1	TRBJ2-7	few	-	CSARLSRGYEQYF	TGCAGTGCTAGACTGTCCAGGGGCTACGAGCAGTACTTC
TRBV6-5	TRBJ2-5	many	-	CASSIFTGIETQYF	TGTGCCAGCAGTATCTTTACAGGGATAGAGACCCAGTACTTC
TRBV4-1	TRBJ2-7	few	-	CASSQSPGPPGHEQYF	TGCGCCAGCAGCCAAAGCCCGGGCCCCCCGGGTCACGAGCAGTACTTC
TRBV7-9	TRBJ2-4	many	-	CASSLDSEGSIDIQYF	TGTGCCAGCAGCTTAGACTCGGAAGGGAGTATTGACATTCAGTACTTC
TRBV7-9	TRBJ2-7	-	-	CASSSSGVLYEQYF	TGTGCCAGCAGCTCCAGCGGAGTCCTCTACGAGCAGTACTTC
TRBV6-1	TRBJ2-7	many	-	CASSPFSYEQYF	TGTGCCAGCAGCCCCTTCTCCTACGAGCAGTACTTC
TRBV28	TRBJ2-7	-	-	CASIPPGGREQYF	TGTGCCAGCATTCCCCCTGGGGGGCGCGAGCAGTACTTC
TRBV20-1	TRBJ2-2	-	-	CSARDNVAGARHGELFF	TGCAGTGCTAGAGATAATGTGGCTGGGGCGAGGCACGGGGAGCTGTTTTTT
TRBV7-3	TRBJ2-6	-	-	CASSLIQGLVSGANILTF	TGTGCCAGCAGCTTAATCCAGGGCCTGGTCTCTGGGGCCAACATCCTGACTTTC
TRBV7-3	TRBJ1-3	-	-	CASRLGGGNTIYF	TGTGCCAGCCGTTTAGGGGGTGGAAACACCATATATTTT
TRBV20-1	TRBJ2-5	many	-	CSATGSSLETQYF	TGCAGTGCTACCGGGAGTTCGCTTGAGACCCAGTACTTC
TRBV9	TRBJ2-1	many	-	CASSVEAASYNEQFF	TGTGCCAGCAGCGTAGAGGCAGCCTCCTACAATGAGCAGTTCTTC
TRBV20-1	TRBJ1-5	-	-	CSAKTSGRAWYEQPQHF	TGCAGTGCTAAGACTAGCGGGAGGGCCTGGTACGAGCAGCCCCAGCATTTT
TRBV7-9	TRBJ2-7	-	-	CASSSTREQYF	TGTGCCAGCAGCTCTACGCGCGAGCAGTACTTC
TRBV29-1	TRBJ2-7	-	TRBD2	CSVSGLARGHEQYF	TGCAGCGTTTCGGGACTAGCGCGAGGGCACGAGCAGTACTTC
TRBV10-3	TRBJ1-1	few	-	CAIQAGLNTEAFF	TGTGCCATCCAGGCAGGGTTGAACACTGAAGCTTTCTTT